Listed here are 8 T cell receptor beta chains from one sample, sequenced in a study of shared clonotypes between healthy human individuals. TCRdb's copy holds only in-frame clones and misses some; the assay was immunoSEQ multiplex PCR. The sample holds 1,400,000 or so clones; 97% to 99% are singletons and the top ten take about 0.4%. Sequences were obtained from naive CD4+ T cells sorted from blood. Subset specified: CD45RA+ positively selected. The receptors come from a man younger than 45 in good health.

The rearrangement links TRBV5-1 to TRBJ2-7, with 9 bases fitting TRBD1. The CDR3 has 14 residues. Germline CDR1 reads SGHRS; CDR2 reads YFSETQ. V was clipped by 4 bases and J by 4 bases; unmatched bases: 6. The CDR3 DNA reads as TGCGCCAGCAGCACGGGACAGGGCGAATACGAGCAGTACTTC. Protein sequence: CASSTGQGEYEQYF.

V and J are TRBV7-9 and TRBJ2-1; D possibly corresponds to TRBD1 (7 bases). Germline V lookup: CDR1 SEHNR, CDR2 FQNEAQ (reference sequence). The CDR3 contains 15 residues. V shed 4 bases and J shed 5 bases, with 15 bases lying between them. DNA of the CDR3: TGTGCCAGCAGCTCCGGAGGGACAGAGAACAATGAGCAGTTCTTC. As protein: CASSSGGTENNEQFF.

The rearrangement uses TRBV18 and TRBJ1-2, with unresolved D. Trimming removed 6 bases from V and 1 base from J, with 12 bases in between. CDR1 and CDR2 from the germline V gene are KGHSH and LQKENI. This CDR3 comprises 14 residues. This CDR3 is CASSPSGLNYGYTF. In DNA form, the CDR3 reads TGTGCCAGCTCCCCTTCCGGGCTTAACTATGGCTACACCTTC.

The rearrangement links TRBV6-1 to TRBJ2-2; TRBD1 matches 8 bases. Looked up from germline, CDR1 is MNHNS and CDR2 is SASEGT. The CDR3 runs to 15 residues. V shed 4 bases, J shed 5 bases, and the junction held 6 bases outside the gene matches. CDR3 DNA: TGTGCCAGCAGTGGATTTGGACAGGGAACCGGGGAGCTGTTTTTT. Protein product: CASSGFGQGTGELFF.

The V gene is TRBV5-1, the J gene TRBJ2-7; 7 bases map to TRBD1. Germline V gene lookup returns CDR1 SGHRS and CDR2 YFSETQ. This CDR3 contains 14 residues. V trimming: 4 bases; J trimming: 0 bases; junction bases outside the gene matches: 4. The CDR3: CASSGGQNSYEQYF. The CDR3 bases are TGCGCCAGCAGCGGGGGACAGAACTCCTACGAGCAGTACTTC. The whole variable domain, filled in from reference TRBV5-1 and TRBJ2-7, reads KAGVTQTPRYLIKTRGQQVTLSCSPISGHRSVSWYQQTPGQGLQFLFEYFSETQRNKGNFPGRFSGRQFSNSRSEMNVSTLELGDSALYLCASSGGQNSYEQYFGPGTRLTVT.

The rearrangement links TRBV28 to TRBJ1-2; TRBD1 might be the D (6 bases). The CDR3 is 13 amino acids. V was cut by 6 bases and J by 4 bases, with 12 bases left in between. CDR1 MDHEN and CDR2 SYDVKM come from the germline V gene. The CDR3 sequence is CASRNTGPYGYTF. The CDR3 region has the DNA TGTGCCAGCAGGAATACAGGGCCCTATGGCTACACCTTC.

V and J are TRBV7-9 and TRBJ1-1, with D unresolved. The CDR3 sequence is 14 residues long. Germline V CDR1 and CDR2: SEHNR, FQNEAQ (reference sequence). Between the trimmed V and J ends, which lost 5 bases and 7 bases, there was a span of 17 bases. CDR3 region: CASSQTLVGSEAFF. The CDR3, as DNA: TGTGCCAGCAGCCAAACACTCGTGGGGAGTGAAGCTTTCTTT.

This clone was picked up one time. V is TRBV5-1 and J is TRBJ2-1, with D perhaps assigned TRBD1 or TRBD2 (5 bases each). Germline V lookup: CDR1 SGHRS, CDR2 YFSETQ. The CDR3 consists of 15 residues. Trimming shortened V by 2 bases and J by 1 base, and 10 bases separated the two germline ends. CDR3 in DNA: TGCGCCAGCAGCTTCGGGACCCGGTCCTACAATGAGCAGTTCTTC. This gives the protein CASSFGTRSYNEQFF.